The 20 T cell receptor beta chains in this list originate from one sample, sequenced in a study of shared clonotypes between healthy human individuals. Using immunoSEQ multiplex PCR, the repertoire was profiled, and TCRdb retains in-frame clones only, with some absent. The sample yields about 1.1 million clones, approximately 80% seen once. Sample: memory CD4+ T cells from PBMCs. Subset here: CD45RA-negative fraction. The receptors here all came from a man aged 18 to 29 in good health. Some clones in this sample may be carry-over from other donors' samples.

In its sample, this clone was seen a few times. J is TRBJ2-5 and V is TRBV25-1, with a weak D call TRBD2 (6 bases). In germline, CDR1 is MGHDK, CDR2 SYGVNS. The germline V and J ends were trimmed by 6 bases and 7 bases, with 12 bases remaining between them. The CDR3 length is 12 residues. The CDR3 nucleotides read TGTGCCAGCAGAGAGGTGGGGGGGACCCAGTACTTC. This codes for CASREVGGTQYF.

The chain recombines TRBV30 with TRBJ2-7, with D perhaps matching TRBD1 or TRBD2 (5 bases each). The germline CDR1 and CDR2 sequences are GTSNPN and SVGIG (reference sequence). V lost 3 bases and J 4 bases, leaving 16 bases between the germline ends. The length of the CDR3 is 14 residues. CDR3 DNA: TGTGCCTGGAGCGCGACCACCGAGGGGTACGAGCAGTACTTC. Residues: CAWSATTEGYEQYF. The full variable domain, completed using reference TRBV30 and TRBJ2-7, is SQTIHQWPATLVQPVGSPLSLECTVEGTSNPNLYWYRQAAGRGLQLLFYSVGIGQISSEVPQNLSASRPQDRQFILSSKKLLLSDSGFYLCAWSATTEGYEQYFGPGTRLTVT.

Only a few counts were recorded for this clone. The CDR3 is CASSVSPMNTEAFF. CDR3 DNA: TGTGCCAGCAGCGTAAGTCCCATGAACACTGAAGCTTTCTTT. V gene TRBV9 combines with J gene TRBJ1-1; D not certain. V was shortened by 1 base and J by 0 bases, with 7 bases between the two germline ends. There are 14 residues in the CDR3. The germline CDR1 and CDR2 sequences are SGDLS and YYNGEE.

This clone was counted between two and nine times. This rearrangement joins TRBV6-1 to TRBJ1-2, with 7 bases matching TRBD1. CDR3 length: 13 amino acids. V was pared by 3 bases and J by 7 bases, with 5 bases of the junction left unmatched. Looked up from germline, CDR1 is MNHNS and CDR2 is SASEGT. The CDR3 nucleotides are TGTGCCAGCAGTGACATCAGGGGGGCTGGCTACACCTTC. It encodes CASSDIRGAGYTF.

The CDR3: CATSRGGDYNEQFF. The CDR3 DNA follows: TGTGCCACCAGCAGGGGCGGAGACTACAATGAGCAGTTCTTC. This rearrangement joins TRBV15 to TRBJ2-1, with D uncertain. Germline lookup yields CDR1 LNHNV and CDR2 YYDKDF (reference sequence). CDR3 length equals 14 residues. Trimming removed 3 bases from V and 3 bases from J, with 9 bases in between.

J is TRBJ2-7 and V is TRBV28; 9 nucleotides agree with TRBD2. The CDR3 is made up of 17 amino acids. V shed 2 bases, J shed 2 bases, and the junction held 10 bases outside the gene matches. CDR1 and CDR2 from the germline V gene are MDHEN and SYDVKM. The CDR3 spells CASSLRSGGVVTYEQYF. CDR3 DNA sequence: TGTGCCAGCAGTTTACGTAGCGGGGGCGTAGTAACCTACGAGCAGTACTTC.

This clone was seen only a few times. The rearrangement links TRBV28 to TRBJ2-5; 8 positions match TRBD1. Matching the DNA end better, TRBJ2-7 makes the J call doubtful. The length of the CDR3 is 15 residues. Germline CDR1 is MDHEN and CDR2 is SYDVKM. CDR3: CASSLPGQDSYEQYF. Written as DNA, the CDR3 is TGTGCCAGCAGTTTGCCGGGACAGGACTCCTACGAGCAGTACTTC.

J is TRBJ2-7 and V is TRBV10-3; D may be TRBD1 (6 bases). The ends were cut back, 7 bases at V and 0 bases at J, with 10 bases in the middle. Germline V gives CDR1 ENHRY, CDR2 SYGVKD. The CDR3 length is 13 residues. CDR3 sequence (DNA): TGTGCCATCATGGGGGCCAACTCCTACGAGCAGTACTTC. Translated, it gives CAIMGANSYEQYF.

For the CDR3, the DNA is TGTGCCAGCTTCACGACCATAGGGGTGAACACTGAAGCTTTCTTT. This encodes CASFTTIGVNTEAFF. The chain couples TRBV18 to TRBJ1-1; D is perhaps TRBD1 (5 bases). The CDR3 is made up of 15 amino acids. Germline CDR1 is KGHSH and CDR2 is LQKENI. Trimming stripped 7 bases from V and 0 bases from J, with 15 bases between.

The J gene is TRBJ2-7, the V gene TRBV30, with D perhaps matching TRBD1 or TRBD2 (6 bases each). From germline, CDR1 is GTSNPN and CDR2 SVGIG (reference sequence). The CDR3 has 15 residues. Trimming took off 3 bases at V and 4 bases at J, with 19 bases between the two ends. The CDR3: CAWRYAGTPMYEQYF. As DNA, the CDR3 is TGTGCCTGGAGATATGCGGGGACACCCATGTACGAGCAGTACTTC.

To note about this clone: Germline and junction disagree at one end, which may indicate a read error. This chain joins TRBV30 and TRBJ1-4, with D unclear. The CDR3 runs 11 residues. CDR1 is GTSNPN and CDR2 is SVGIG in the germline V gene (reference sequence). In DNA, the CDR3 is TGTGCCTGGGACAACAGAGAAAGACTGTTTTTT. Its protein is CAWDNRERLFF.

CDR3 sequence (DNA): TGTGCCAGCAGTTTATTTAATTGGGGTGGGGGACACCCGACAGATACGCAGTATTTT. Protein product: CASSLFNWGGGHPTDTQYF. The chain couples TRBV27 to TRBJ2-3; D perhaps matches TRBD1 (6 bases). The V end lost 1 base, the J end lost 3 bases, and 23 bases lay between the germline ends. Looked up from germline, CDR1 is MNHEY and CDR2 is SMNVEV (reference sequence). The CDR3 spans 19 residues.

The chain links TRBV14 to TRBJ1-1; tentative D call: TRBD1 (5 bases). V lost 1 base and J 10 bases, leaving 22 bases between the germline ends. CDR1 and CDR2 (germline): SGHDN, FVKESK. The CDR3 has 16 residues. The CDR3 is CASSQGGARFALGAFF. The CDR3 nucleotides read TGTGCCAGCAGCCAAGGTGGGGCCCGCTTTGCCCTGGGAGCTTTCTTT.

CDR3 amino acids: CASSFGPGIGSPLHF. In DNA form, the CDR3 reads TGTGCCAGCAGCTTCGGACCGGGAATCGGATCACCCCTCCACTTT. The genes are TRBV2 and TRBJ1-6; D is undetermined. Germline CDR1 is SNHLY and CDR2 is FYNNEI. V lost 6 bases, J lost 10 bases, and 19 bases lay in between. This CDR3 has 15 residues.

The J gene is TRBJ1-1, the V gene TRBV7-9; D remains unclear. This CDR3 contains 14 residues. V shed 5 bases and J shed 5 bases, with 15 bases lying between them. Germline V CDR1 and CDR2: SEHNR, FQNEAQ (reference sequence). CDR3 region: CASSPAHSPTEAFF. DNA of the CDR3: TGTGCCAGCAGCCCCGCCCACTCTCCTACTGAAGCTTTCTTT. Combining the CDR3 with reference TRBV7-9 and TRBJ1-1 gives the whole variable domain DTGVSQNPRHKITKRGQNVTFRCDPISEHNRLYWYRQTLGQGPEFLTYFQNEAQLEKSRLLSDRFSAERPKGSFSTLEIQRTEQGDSAMYLCASSPAHSPTEAFFGQGTRLTVV.

V is TRBV10-1 and J is TRBJ2-5; a possible D gene is TRBD2 (6 bases). Per germline, CDR1 WNHNN and CDR2 SYGVQD (reference sequence). Trimming cost V 2 bases and J 5 bases, with 15 bases left between them. This CDR3 contains 15 residues. The CDR3 DNA reads as TGCGCCAGCAGTGAGAATTTTCACGGAGGGGAGACCCAGTACTTC. It codes for CASSENFHGGETQYF.

This chain connects TRBV5-1 to TRBJ2-5; no clear D gene. CDR3 length: 11 amino acids. V lost 4 bases and J 4 bases, leaving 5 bases between the germline ends. From germline, CDR1 is SGHRS and CDR2 YFSETQ. CDR3 sequence reads: CASSVRETQYF. CDR3 in DNA: TGCGCCAGCAGCGTACGAGAGACCCAGTACTTC.

This clone came up a few times. The J gene is TRBJ2-1, the V gene TRBV4-2; D is perhaps TRBD2 (6 bases). The CDR3 contains 15 residues. Germline lookup yields CDR1 LGHNA and CDR2 YNFKEQ. Trimming pared 1 base from V and 9 bases from J, leaving 16 bases between. The DNA of the CDR3 is TGTGCCAGCAGCCAAGCCCTAGCGTCGTTGGGTGAGCAGTTCTTC. Encoded protein: CASSQALASLGEQFF.

The V and J genes are TRBV28 and TRBJ2-7, with no clear D. Trimming stripped 5 bases from V and 3 bases from J, with 17 bases between. In germline, CDR1 is MDHEN, CDR2 SYDVKM. CDR3 length: 15 amino acids. CDR3 in DNA: TGTGCCAGCAGTCCTGTCAGAGACCCACTCTACGAGCAGTACTTC. This gives the protein CASSPVRDPLYEQYF.

CDR3 coding DNA: TGTGCCTGGAGTGGTGGTATCCTAGATCGGCAGTTCTTC. It codes for CAWSGGILDRQFF. This chain links TRBV30 with TRBJ2-1; unclear D gene. Trimming cost V 1 base and J 12 bases, with 16 bases left between them. CDR3 size: 13 residues. Germline CDR1 reads GTSNPN; CDR2 reads SVGIG (reference sequence).